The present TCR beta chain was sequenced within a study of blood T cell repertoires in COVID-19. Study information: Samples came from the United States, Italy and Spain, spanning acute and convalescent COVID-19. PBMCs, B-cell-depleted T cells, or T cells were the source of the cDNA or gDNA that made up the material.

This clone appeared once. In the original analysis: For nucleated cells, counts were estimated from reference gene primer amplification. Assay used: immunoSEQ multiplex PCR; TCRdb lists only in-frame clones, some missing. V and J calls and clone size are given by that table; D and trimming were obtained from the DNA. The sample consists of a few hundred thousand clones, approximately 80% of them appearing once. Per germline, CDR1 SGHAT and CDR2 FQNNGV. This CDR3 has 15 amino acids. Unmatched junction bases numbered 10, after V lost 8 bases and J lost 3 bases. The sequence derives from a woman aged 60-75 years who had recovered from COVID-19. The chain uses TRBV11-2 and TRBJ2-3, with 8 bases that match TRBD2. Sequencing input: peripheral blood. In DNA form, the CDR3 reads TGTGCCAGCGGACACGGGGGGGCCGGTACAGATACGCAGTATTTT. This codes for CASGHGGAGTDTQYF.